This T cell receptor beta chain was found in a study of Graves' ophthalmopathy and Graves' hyperthyroidism. Study context: Before any treatment was given, at initial diagnosis, peripheral blood was collected.

Findings and caveats of the study: Ophthalmopathy and stable hyperthyroidism were discriminated by a 13-signature model, with approximately 88% sensitivity and about 84% specificity.

From RNA, the CDR3 regions of TCR beta chains were amplified and sequenced. HTBI primers were used in a first-round RT-PCR, which preceded a second-round multiplex PCR. TCRdb called the multiplex PCR reads again in MiXCR, with one record for every CDR3 protein. The sample shows some 400,000 distinct CDR3 sequences, 15% to 20% of them seen only once. Concerning this clonotype itself: Its antigen is still unknown.

Ophthalmopathy donors' eye disease showed moderate-to-severe activity, CAS of at least 3, NOSPECS of at least 4 and duration under 3 months. Diagnostic conclusions were grounded in clinical symptoms, serum thyroxine, TRAb, thyroid ultrasound and orbital computed tomography. Germline V gene data show CDR1 as SGHVS and CDR2 as FQNEAQ. This CDR3 is 16 amino acids long. The V gene lost 7 bases and the J gene lost 1 base, with 19 bases spanning the gap. Sequencing was done on a sample of peripheral blood. The source is a woman between 18 and 30 years old with Graves' ophthalmopathy. The V and J genes are TRBV7-8 and TRBJ1-1, with a possible D match to TRBD1 (5 bases). Written as DNA, the CDR3 is TGTGCCAGCACCACCGGGGCCATGGGAGGGAACACTGAAGCTTTCTTT. Encoded protein: CASTTGAMGGNTEAFF.